These T cell receptor beta chains were read from a single sample in a study of cytomegalovirus exposure and HLA in healthy donors. Produced via immunoSEQ multiplex PCR; TCRdb's table is partial and in-frame only. The sample holds around 130,000 clones; around 83% are singletons and the top ten take about 6.7%. The sequenced sample was PBMCs. The source is a woman in her twenties or thirties in good health and CMV-seropositive. Both conserved end residues are part of each CDR3. The order of the fields is V gene, D gene, J gene, clone size, CDR3 DNA, CDR3 protein. D genes are given only for firm matches. Only part of the rows carry a size: once, few, many, or a class if the clone is expanded.

>TRBV19|-|TRBJ2-4|-
TGTGCCAGTAGTATGTTGCGGGATCTAGCCAAAAACATTCAGTACTTC
CASSMLRDLAKNIQYF
>TRBV2|-|TRBJ1-3|-
TGTGCCAGCAGTGATCGCGGGACGGCGAGCTCTGGAAACACCATATATTTT
CASSDRGTASSGNTIYF
>TRBV5-1|TRBD1|TRBJ2-2|-
TGCGCCAGTAGGGGACAGACGAACACCGGGGAGCTGTTTTTT
CASRGQTNTGELFF
>TRBV6-5|TRBD2|TRBJ2-7|-
TGTGCCAGCAGGCCTAGCGGGGGCTACGAGCAGTACTTC
CASRPSGGYEQYF
>TRBV10-3|-|TRBJ2-5|-
TGTGCCATCAGTGAGTCTGCCAGGTGGGAGACCCAGTACTTC
CAISESARWETQYF
>TRBV28|-|TRBJ2-1|-
TGTGCCAGCATATCCGCTCCAAGGTGGAGAGGAGATGAGCAGTTCTTC
CASISAPRWRGDEQFF
>TRBV7-8|TRBD1|TRBJ1-4|-
TGTGCCAGCAGCTTAGGGTTGGCAGGGGGCTCCCTTGGGGAAAAACTGTTTTTT
CASSLGLAGGSLGEKLFF
>TRBV29-1|-|TRBJ2-1|-
TGCAGCACCCACCGGGACATACTTCACTATAATGAGCAGTTCTTC
CSTHRDILHYNEQFF
>TRBV4-2|TRBD2|TRBJ2-3|-
TGTGCCAGCAGCCAAGACGCTGCTATAGCGGGAGGCGCAGATACGCAGTATTTT
CASSQDAAIAGGADTQYF
>TRBV7-6|-|TRBJ2-2|-
TGTGCCAGCAGCCCAAGACTGGCGAACACCGGGGAGCTGTTTTTT
CASSPRLANTGELFF
>TRBV2|-|TRBJ1-5|-
TGTGCCAGCAGTGGCCGAGGGCCCCAGCATTTT
CASSGRGPQHF
>TRBV7-9|TRBD2|TRBJ2-1|-
TGTGCCACCGGGACTAGCGGGAGGAGAGGCGATGAGCAGTTCTTC
CATGTSGRRGDEQFF
>TRBV6-6|TRBD1|TRBJ2-7|-
TGTGCCAGCAGTTACGGCACCGGGACAGGGAATCGGCAGTACTTC
CASSYGTGTGNRQYF
>TRBV2|-|TRBJ2-3|-
TGTGCCAGCTGGGCTCGCTTGCTAGCCGGCGGGGATACGCAGTATTTT
CASWARLLAGGDTQYF
>TRBV7-9|-|TRBJ1-5|-
TGTGCCAGCAGCTTAGGAAGAGGAAAACCCCAGCATTTT
CASSLGRGKPQHF
>TRBV7-8|-|TRBJ1-3|once
TGTGCCAGCAGCCAGGGCACATCCTCTGGAAACACCATATATTTT
CASSQGTSSGNTIYF
>TRBV2|TRBD1|TRBJ2-7|-
TGTGCCAGCAGGCCCCAGGGGGACGAGCAGTACTTC
CASRPQGDEQYF
>TRBV5-1|TRBD2|TRBJ2-1|-
TGCGTCAGCAGCTTGGCGGGGGGGCAGGAGCAGTTCTTC
CVSSLAGGQEQFF
>TRBV5-1|TRBD1|TRBJ2-2|-
TGCGCCAGACCTAAACTCGGGACAGCACAGAACACCGGGGAGCTGTTTTTT
CARPKLGTAQNTGELFF
>TRBV10-3|-|TRBJ2-7|-
TGTGCCATCAGTGAGGGGGGCTCCTTTAGCTCCTACGAGCAGTACTTC
CAISEGGSFSSYEQYF
>TRBV6-5|TRBD1|TRBJ2-7|few
TGTGCCAGCAGTTACCGACCGACAGGGATCTACGAGCAGTACTTC
CASSYRPTGIYEQYF
>TRBV30|TRBD1|TRBJ1-4|-
TGTGCCTGGAGTGTATTGACAGGGGTGGGGGAAAAACTGTTTTTT
CAWSVLTGVGEKLFF
>TRBV7-3|-|TRBJ2-5|-
TGTGCCAGCAGCCGGGGTCGTGGGCAGGCGGAGACCCAGTACTTC
CASSRGRGQAETQYF
>TRBV28|-|TRBJ1-1|-
TGTGCCAGCAGTGCCGGGACTCTCCCCACTGAAGCTTTCTTT
CASSAGTLPTEAFF
>TRBV5-8|TRBD1|TRBJ1-2|-
TGTGCCAGCAGCTTATCCGGGACAGAAGGCTTGTTTTATGGCTACACCTTC
CASSLSGTEGLFYGYTF
>TRBV14|TRBD1|TRBJ1-1|-
TGTGCCAGCAGCCGGGGACAGCTGAACACTGAAGCTTTCTTT
CASSRGQLNTEAFF
>TRBV6-1|TRBD2|TRBJ2-2|-
TGTGCCAGCAGTGAAGAGGCGGGAGTGGGCGGGGAGCTGTTTTTT
CASSEEAGVGGELFF
>TRBV28|-|TRBJ2-7|-
TGTGCCAGCAGTCCCCCACACAGGGCCTACGAGCAGTACTTC
CASSPPHRAYEQYF
>TRBV5-6|TRBD1|TRBJ1-6|few
TGTGCCAGCAGCTTGGGACAGGGGAATTCACCCCTCCACTTT
CASSLGQGNSPLHF
>TRBV11-2|-|TRBJ1-4|-
TGTGCCAGCAGCTTAGGGGACAAACTCGAAAAACTGTTTTTT
CASSLGDKLEKLFF
>TRBV6-5|TRBD2|TRBJ2-7|-
TGTGCCAGCAGTCATCTAGCGGAGGGATCCTACGAGCAGTACTTC
CASSHLAEGSYEQYF
>TRBV5-1|TRBD2|TRBJ2-3|-
TGCGCCAGCAGCTTAGGACTAGCAACAGATACGCAGTATTTT
CASSLGLATDTQYF
>TRBV11-2|-|TRBJ1-4|-
TGTGCCAGCAGCTTCGTCGGATCCCCGGCTCCGGGAAAACTGTTTTTT
CASSFVGSPAPGKLFF
>TRBV6-1|TRBD1|TRBJ2-7|-
TGTGCCAGCAGGGGGACAGGCCCCTACGAGCAGTACTTC
CASRGTGPYEQYF
>TRBV6-1|-|TRBJ1-1|-
TGTGCCAGCAGTGGGAGTTTGTGGAACGTCGGGGACACTGAAGCTTTCTTT
CASSGSLWNVGDTEAFF
>TRBV18|-|TRBJ1-1|-
TGTGCCAGCTCACCATTACCGCTGGGAGGGATAAAAGCTCCGAACACTGAAGCTTTCTTT
CASSPLPLGGIKAPNTEAFF
>TRBV4-2|-|TRBJ2-3|-
TGTGCCAGCAGCCAAGATTCCCTACCGGATACGCAGTATTTT
CASSQDSLPDTQYF
>TRBV5-4|-|TRBJ1-6|-
TGTGCCAGCAGCTTTGCCCAAGGGGGTGGGAATTCACCCCTCCACTTT
CASSFAQGGGNSPLHF
>TRBV6-6|TRBD1|TRBJ1-6|-
TGTGCCAGCAGTTACCTCACAGGGGATAATTCACCCCTCCACTTT
CASSYLTGDNSPLHF
>TRBV5-1|TRBD2|TRBJ2-5|-
TGCGCCAGCAGTCTAGCGGGGTTCCAAGAGACCCAGTACTTC
CASSLAGFQETQYF
>TRBV11-1|TRBD1|TRBJ1-1|-
TGTGCCAGCAGCTTAGAGGGTCTAGGGACAGGCCGCCAAGCTTTCTTT
CASSLEGLGTGRQAFF
>TRBV28|TRBD1|TRBJ2-2|-
TGTGCCAGCAAAAGGGGGCGGAACACCGGGGAGCTGTTTTTT
CASKRGRNTGELFF
>TRBV6-1|-|TRBJ2-7|-
TGTGCCAGCACTTCTCCAGGGGGAGGCGGGTACGAGCAGTACTTC
CASTSPGGGGYEQYF
>TRBV7-9|TRBD1|TRBJ1-2|-
TGTGCCAGCAGCTATTATACAGGGGTCAACTATGGCTACACCTTC
CASSYYTGVNYGYTF
>TRBV7-8|-|TRBJ2-5|once
TGTGCCAGCAGACAAAACTCGGGTCAAGAGACCCAGTACTTC
CASRQNSGQETQYF
>TRBV4-2|-|TRBJ1-2|-
TGTGCCAGCAGCCAAGGTGAGAGCTACACCTTC
CASSQGESYTF
>TRBV28|-|TRBJ2-5|-
TGTGCCAGCGGCGGGCAGGGGGGAAAGACCCAGTACTTC
CASGGQGGKTQYF
>TRBV18|-|TRBJ2-7|-
TGTGCCAGCTCACCCTCTAGTGACGAGCAGTACTTC
CASSPSSDEQYF
>TRBV11-1|-|TRBJ2-1|-
TGTGCCAGCAGCTTCGACTGGTTCTCCTACAATGAGCAGTTCTTC
CASSFDWFSYNEQFF
>TRBV28|-|TRBJ1-2|-
TGTGCCAGCAGTCTCAGCGTTGGCTACACCTTC
CASSLSVGYTF